This record covers a single T cell receptor (beta chain). Its specificity is unknown. The CDR3 consists of 14 residues. The germline V and J ends were trimmed by 5 bases and 2 bases, with 13 bases remaining between them. Germline V lookup: CDR1 SGHTA, CDR2 FQGTGA. This specimen belongs to a study of T-cell memory formation after mild COVID-19. TCRdb re-analysed the 5' RACE reads in MiXCR, keeping a single row per CDR3 protein. The sample comprises 110,000 or so distinct CDR3 sequences, about a fifth of which are singletons, and about 38% rests with the top ten. Findings and caveats of the study: Cross-reactive memory apparently joined, as some responding clones appeared in pre-infection memory. Contracting clones, day 15 to 85, had balanced CD4/CD8, and later expanders favored CD4+.

V gene TRBV7-3 combines with J gene TRBJ2-7; D not certain. The sequence was obtained from a man aged 18 to 35 who had mild COVID-19 (a few samples of this study predate the infection). Cell type and time point are not known. The sequenced material came from PBMCs or a T cell subset sorted from them (not recorded which). Here the CDR3 DNA reads TGTGCCAGCAGCCTTTCGACCGCCGCCTACGAGCAGTACTTC. This codes for CASSLSTAAYEQYF.